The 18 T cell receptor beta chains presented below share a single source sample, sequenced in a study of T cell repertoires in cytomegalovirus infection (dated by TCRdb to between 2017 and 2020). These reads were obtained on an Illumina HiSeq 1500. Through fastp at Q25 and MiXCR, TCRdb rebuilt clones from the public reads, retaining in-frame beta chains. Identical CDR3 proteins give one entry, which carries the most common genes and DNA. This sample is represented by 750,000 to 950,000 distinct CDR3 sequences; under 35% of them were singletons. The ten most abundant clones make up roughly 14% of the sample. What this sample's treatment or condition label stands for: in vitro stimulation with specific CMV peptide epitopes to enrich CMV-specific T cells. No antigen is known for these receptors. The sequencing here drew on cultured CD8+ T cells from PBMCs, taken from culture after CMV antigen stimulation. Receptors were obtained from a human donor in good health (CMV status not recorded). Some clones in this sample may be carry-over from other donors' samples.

CDR3 sequence (DNA): TGTGCCAGCGCAAGCGGGGGGGAGACCCAGTACTTC. This translates into CASASGGETQYF. The chain uses TRBV6-1 and TRBJ2-5, with 9 bases lining up with TRBD2. Germline CDR1 is MNHNS and CDR2 is SASEGT. V shed 8 bases and J 5 bases; nucleotides not matched to a gene: 3. This CDR3 comprises 12 residues.

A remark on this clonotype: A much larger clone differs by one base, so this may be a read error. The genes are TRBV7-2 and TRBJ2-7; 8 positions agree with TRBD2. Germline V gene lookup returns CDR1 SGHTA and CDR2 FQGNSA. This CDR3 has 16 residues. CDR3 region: CASSLELAVIFYKQYF. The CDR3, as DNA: TGTGCCAGCAGCTTAGAACTAGCGGTTATTTTCTACAAGCAGTACTTC.

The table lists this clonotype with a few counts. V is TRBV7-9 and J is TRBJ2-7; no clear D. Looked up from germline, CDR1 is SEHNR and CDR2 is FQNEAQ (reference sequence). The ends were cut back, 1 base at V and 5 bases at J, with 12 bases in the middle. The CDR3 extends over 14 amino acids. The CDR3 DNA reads TGTGCCAGCAGCTTAGATTACAGACGGGACGAGCAGTACGTC. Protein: CASSLDYRRDEQYV.

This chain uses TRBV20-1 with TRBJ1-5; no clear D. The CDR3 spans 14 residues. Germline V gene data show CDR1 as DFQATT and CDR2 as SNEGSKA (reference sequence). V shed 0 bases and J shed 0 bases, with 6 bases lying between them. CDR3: CSARDQLSNQPQHF. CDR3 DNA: TGCAGTGCTAGAGATCAACTTAGCAATCAGCCCCAGCATTTT.

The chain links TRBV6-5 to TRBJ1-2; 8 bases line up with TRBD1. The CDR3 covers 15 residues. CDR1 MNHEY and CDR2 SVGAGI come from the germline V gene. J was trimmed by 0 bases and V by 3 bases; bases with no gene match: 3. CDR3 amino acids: CASSYTQGANYGYTF. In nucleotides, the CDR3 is TGTGCCAGCAGTTATACACAGGGGGCTAACTATGGCTACACCTTC.

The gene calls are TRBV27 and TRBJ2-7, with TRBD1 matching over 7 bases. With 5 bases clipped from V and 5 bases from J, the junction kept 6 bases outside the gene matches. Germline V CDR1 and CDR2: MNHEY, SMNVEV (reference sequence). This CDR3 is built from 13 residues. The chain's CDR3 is CASSTTGFDEQYV. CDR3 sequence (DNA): TGTGCCAGCAGTACGACAGGGTTTGACGAGCAGTACGTC.

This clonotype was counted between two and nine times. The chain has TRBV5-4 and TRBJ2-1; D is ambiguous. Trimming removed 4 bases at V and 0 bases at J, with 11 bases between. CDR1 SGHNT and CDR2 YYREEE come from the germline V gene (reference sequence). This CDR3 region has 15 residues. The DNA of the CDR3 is TGTGCCAGCAGCCCTTATGTTAGCTCCTACAATGAGCAGTTCTTC. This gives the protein CASSPYVSSYNEQFF.

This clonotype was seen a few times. CDR3 amino acids: CASSISMTGIYNEQFF. CDR3 sequence (DNA): TGTGCCAGCAGTATCTCTATGACAGGGATCTACAATGAGCAGTTCTTC. The V and J genes are TRBV6-2 or TRBV6-3 and TRBJ2-1; 7 bases are shared with TRBD1. The J segment lost 3 bases and the V segment lost 5 bases, leaving 10 bases of the junction unmatched. Germline V gene sequence: CDR1 MNHEY, CDR2 SVGEGT. The CDR3 is 16 residues long.

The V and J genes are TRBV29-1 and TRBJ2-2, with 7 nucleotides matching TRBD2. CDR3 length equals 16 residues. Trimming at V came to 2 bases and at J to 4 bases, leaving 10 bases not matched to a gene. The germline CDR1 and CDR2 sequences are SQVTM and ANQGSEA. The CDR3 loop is CSVERGGDVSTGELFF. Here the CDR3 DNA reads TGCAGCGTTGAAAGGGGAGGGGATGTGAGCACCGGGGAGCTGTTTTTT.

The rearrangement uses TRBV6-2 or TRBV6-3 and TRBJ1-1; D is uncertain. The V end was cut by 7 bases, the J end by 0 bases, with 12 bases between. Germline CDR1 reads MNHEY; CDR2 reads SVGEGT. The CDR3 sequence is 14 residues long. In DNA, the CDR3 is TGTGCCAGCACCTTGACGACGGTGAACACTGAAGCTTTCTTT. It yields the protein CASTLTTVNTEAFF.

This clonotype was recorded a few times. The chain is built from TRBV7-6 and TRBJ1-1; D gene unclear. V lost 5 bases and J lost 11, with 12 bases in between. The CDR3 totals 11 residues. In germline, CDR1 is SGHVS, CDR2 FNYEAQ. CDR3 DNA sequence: TGTGCCAGCAGCACTTCCCCCCCCGCTTTCTTT. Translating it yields CASSTSPPAFF.

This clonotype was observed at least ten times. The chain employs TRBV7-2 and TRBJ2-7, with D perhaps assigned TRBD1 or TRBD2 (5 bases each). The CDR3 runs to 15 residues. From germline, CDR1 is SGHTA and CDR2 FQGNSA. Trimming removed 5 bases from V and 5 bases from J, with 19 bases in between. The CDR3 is CASSPSDSGFDEQYF. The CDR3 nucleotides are TGTGCCAGCAGCCCTAGTGACAGCGGATTCGACGAGCAGTACTTC. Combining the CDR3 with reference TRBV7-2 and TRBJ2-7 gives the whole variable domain GAGVSQSPSNKVTEKGKDVELRCDPISGHTALYWYRQSLGQGLEFLIYFQGNSAPDKSGLPSDRFSAERTGGSVSTLTIQRTQQEDSAVYLCASSPSDSGFDEQYFGPGTRLTVT.

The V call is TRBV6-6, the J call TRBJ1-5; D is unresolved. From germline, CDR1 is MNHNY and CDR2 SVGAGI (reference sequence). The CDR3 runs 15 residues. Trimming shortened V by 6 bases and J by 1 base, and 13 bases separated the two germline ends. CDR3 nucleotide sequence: TGTGCCAGCAGAGTATCAATCGGGAGCAATCAGCCCCAGCATTTT. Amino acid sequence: CASRVSIGSNQPQHF.

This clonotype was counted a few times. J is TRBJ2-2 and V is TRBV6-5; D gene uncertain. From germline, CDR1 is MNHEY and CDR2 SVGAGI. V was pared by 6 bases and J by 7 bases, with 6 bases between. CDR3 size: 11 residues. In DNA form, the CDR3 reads TGTGCCAGCAGCGATTACGGGGAGCTGTTTTTT. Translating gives CASSDYGELFF.

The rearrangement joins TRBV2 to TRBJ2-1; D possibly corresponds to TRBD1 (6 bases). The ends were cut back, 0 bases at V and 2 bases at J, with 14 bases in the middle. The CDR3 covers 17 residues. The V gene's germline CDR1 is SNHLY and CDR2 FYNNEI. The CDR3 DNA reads TGTGCCAGCAGTGAAGCCTCGGACAGTACACCCTACAATGAGCAGTTCTTC. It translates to CASSEASDSTPYNEQFF. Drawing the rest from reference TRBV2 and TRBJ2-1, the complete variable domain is EPEVTQTPSHQVTQMGQEVILRCVPISNHLYFYWYRQILGQKVEFLVSFYNNEISEKSEIFDDQFSVERPDGSNFTLKIRSTKLEDSAMYFCASSEASDSTPYNEQFFGPGTRLTVL.

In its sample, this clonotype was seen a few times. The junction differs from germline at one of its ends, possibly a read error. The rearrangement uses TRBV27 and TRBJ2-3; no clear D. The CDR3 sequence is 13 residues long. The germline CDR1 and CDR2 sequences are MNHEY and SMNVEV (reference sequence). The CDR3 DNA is TGTGCCAGCAGTATATCCGGGCCCGATACGCAGTATTTT. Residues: CASSISGPDTQYF.

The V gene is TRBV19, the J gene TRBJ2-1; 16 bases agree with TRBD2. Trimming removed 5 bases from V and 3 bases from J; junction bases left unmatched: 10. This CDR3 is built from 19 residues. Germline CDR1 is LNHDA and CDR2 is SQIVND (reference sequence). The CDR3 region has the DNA TGTGCCAGTAGTTCGGGACTAGCGGGGGGGCTGGGGCTCTACAATGAGCAGTTCTTC. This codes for CASSSGLAGGLGLYNEQFF.

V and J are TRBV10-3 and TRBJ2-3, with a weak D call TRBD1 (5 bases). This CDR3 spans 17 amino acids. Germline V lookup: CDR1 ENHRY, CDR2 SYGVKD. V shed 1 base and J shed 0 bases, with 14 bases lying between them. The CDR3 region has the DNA TGTGCCATCAGTGAGTACTCGACAGTCTATAGCACAGATACGCAGTATTTT. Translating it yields CAISEYSTVYSTDTQYF.